The next 19 T cell receptor beta chains were all read from a single sample in a study of blood T cell repertoires in COVID-19 (dated by TCRdb to between 2020 and 2021). Libraries came from the immunoSEQ multiplex PCR assay. TCRdb limited this immuneACCESS table to in-frame rearrangements with V and J called. A share of clones is missing; checked studies link under half to unresolved V genes, and the rest is unexplained. Within this sample are 55,000 to 80,000 clones, with less than 90% of them counted one time only. Roughly 18% of the sample lies in the top ten. Material: peripheral blood. These receptors were obtained from a woman over 75 with acute or convalescent COVID-19.

The chain couples TRBV9 to TRBJ2-3; no definite D call. The CDR3 has 14 residues. V was trimmed by 0 bases and J by 0 bases, leaving 5 bases between them. Germline values: CDR1 SGDLS, CDR2 YYNGEE. In DNA, the CDR3 is TGTGCCAGCAGCGTAGCCGGGAGCACAGATACGCAGTATTTT. This encodes CASSVAGSTDTQYF.

The chain joins TRBV10-3 to TRBJ1-6, with no clear D. This CDR3 has 14 residues. The V gene lost 4 bases and the J gene lost 5 bases, with 9 bases spanning the gap. Germline assignment: CDR1 ENHRY and CDR2 SYGVKD. The CDR3 spells CAISVDGDNSPLHF. The CDR3 DNA sequence: TGTGCCATCAGTGTTGACGGAGATAATTCACCCCTCCACTTT.

CDR3: CASSDPSSGEQFF. The CDR3 DNA follows: TGTGCCAGCAGTGACCCGTCTAGCGGGGAGCAGTTCTTC. The V call is TRBV2, the J call TRBJ2-1; 8 positions match TRBD2. The CDR3 consists of 13 residues. Germline V gives CDR1 SNHLY, CDR2 FYNNEI. J gave up 10 bases and V 3 bases, and 5 bases lay outside the gene matches.

The genes are TRBV7-9 and TRBJ2-7, with D uncertain. V lost 8 bases, J lost 0 bases, and 8 bases lay in between. The CDR3 is made up of 12 amino acids. In germline, CDR1 is SEHNR, CDR2 FQNEAQ (reference sequence). CDR3 bases: TGTGCCAGCGGAGACGGCTCCTACGAGCAGTACTTC. Translating gives CASGDGSYEQYF.

This rearrangement joins TRBV19 to TRBJ1-2; D is perhaps TRBD1 (5 bases). The V end was cut by 9 bases, the J end by 8 bases, with 19 bases between. Looked up from germline, CDR1 is LNHDA and CDR2 is SQIVND (reference sequence). The CDR3 is made up of 13 amino acids. CDR3 in amino acids: CASDPKGATGYTF. CDR3 DNA sequence: TGTGCCAGCGACCCCAAAGGGGCAACGGGCTACACCTTC.

This clone appeared many times. The chain recombines TRBV4-1 with TRBJ2-7; possible D gene TRBD1, 5 bases. V was clipped by 4 bases and J by 2 bases, with 24 bases between them. Germline lookup yields CDR1 MGHRA and CDR2 YSYEKL. The CDR3 runs 18 residues. CDR3 DNA sequence: TGCGCCAGCAGCCTTATCCAGCCCCGGAAGGGGATCCCCTACGAGCAGTACTTC. Translation gives CASSLIQPRKGIPYEQYF.

This clone has more than one count but fewer than ten. The rearrangement joins TRBV5-1 to TRBJ2-7, with 9 positions matching TRBD2. The CDR3 is made up of 15 amino acids. Germline-derived CDR1 and CDR2 are SGHRS and YFSETQ. With V trimmed by 1 base and J by 5 bases, 7 bases remained unmatched. CDR3 nucleotide sequence: TGCGCCAGCAGCTTGACGCGGGGGGGCCAAGACGAGCAGTACTTC. It encodes CASSLTRGGQDEQYF.

The CDR3 is CASSLVASGSNIQYF. The CDR3 DNA reads as TGTGCCAGCAGCTTAGTTGCTAGCGGGAGTAACATTCAGTACTTC. This chain joins TRBV11-2 and TRBJ2-4, with 10 bases that match TRBD2. With 1 base clipped from V and 7 bases from J, the junction kept 4 bases outside the gene matches. CDR1 is SGHAT and CDR2 is FQNNGV in the germline V gene. CDR3 length: 15 residues. Full variable domain (outside the CDR3, taken from reference TRBV11-2 and TRBJ2-4): EAGVAQSPRYKIIEKRQSVAFWCNPISGHATLYWYQQILGQGPKLLIQFQNNGVVDDSQLPKDRFSAERLKGVDSTLKIQPAKLEDSAVYLCASSLVASGSNIQYFGAGTRLSVL.

The rearrangement links TRBV7-9 to TRBJ1-2, with D perhaps TRBD1 (5 bases). The V end lost 5 bases, the J end lost 6 bases, and 19 bases lay between the germline ends. From germline, CDR1 is SEHNR and CDR2 FQNEAQ (reference sequence). The CDR3 sequence is 15 residues long. DNA for the CDR3: TGTGCCAGCAGCCCCCCAGTACTGGGAGGGGATGGCTACACCTTC. Its translation is CASSPPVLGGDGYTF.

The chain combines TRBV5-1 with TRBJ2-5; 8 positions agree with TRBD1. Per the germline V gene, CDR1 is SGHRS and CDR2 is YFSETQ. The CDR3 has 15 residues. V was pared by 4 bases and J by 5 bases, with 10 bases of the junction left unmatched. The CDR3 nucleotides read TGCGCCAGCAGCATTTCAGGGGGCGGAATTGAGACCCAGTACTTC. Translating gives CASSISGGGIETQYF.

The chain joins TRBV5-1 to TRBJ1-6, with TRBD1 matching 8 bases. The ends lost 4 bases at V and 6 bases at J; junction bases unmatched: 9. CDR3 length: 16 residues. Germline CDR1 is SGHRS and CDR2 is YFSETQ. For the CDR3, the DNA is TGCGCCAGCAGCGTCACCGGGACAGGAGTTAATTCACCCCTCCACTTT. Protein sequence: CASSVTGTGVNSPLHF.

This chain joins TRBV6-6 and TRBJ1-2, with 9 nucleotides matching TRBD1. The V gene's germline CDR1 is MNHNY and CDR2 SVGAGI (reference sequence). This CDR3 is 14 amino acids long. Losses at the gene ends were 6 bases for V and 8 bases for J; bases not matched to a gene: 10. The CDR3 sequence: CASSQEQGARGYTF. CDR3 coding DNA: TGTGCCAGCAGCCAGGAACAGGGGGCGAGGGGCTACACCTTC.

A word on this clone: This sample also contains other DNA sequences that code for the same CDR3. This chain connects TRBV27 to TRBJ2-2, with 12 positions matching TRBD2. Germline V lookup: CDR1 MNHEY, CDR2 SMNVEV (reference sequence). After removal of 3 bases from V and 5 bases from J, the junction contained 1 base not matched to a gene. This CDR3 region has 15 residues. The CDR3, as DNA: TGTGCCAGCAGTTTTGGGACTAGCGGGACCGGGGAGCTGTTTTTT. Translated: CASSFGTSGTGELFF.

The rearrangement uses TRBV7-9 and TRBJ2-2, with 9 bases that match TRBD2. Germline V gene lookup returns CDR1 SEHNR and CDR2 FQNEAQ (reference sequence). There are 15 residues in the CDR3. Germline trimming cut 6 bases from V and 4 bases from J; bases unmatched to any gene: 6. CDR3 nucleotide sequence: TGTGCCAGCAGGAATAGCGGGAGCCTCACCGGGGAGCTGTTTTTT. Translation: CASRNSGSLTGELFF.

The gene calls are TRBV14 and TRBJ2-7, with 9 bases lining up with TRBD1. Germline lookup yields CDR1 SGHDN and CDR2 FVKESK. V shed 3 bases and J 5 bases; nucleotides not matched to a gene: 8. The CDR3 is 15 residues long. In nucleotides, the CDR3 is TGTGCCAGCAGCCACACCGGGACAGGGTCCCACGAGCAGTACTTC. It yields the protein CASSHTGTGSHEQYF. The whole variable domain, filled in from reference TRBV14 and TRBJ2-7, reads EAGVTQFPSHSVIEKGQTVTLRCDPISGHDNLYWYRRVMGKEIKFLLHFVKESKQDESGMPNNRFLAERTGGTYSTLKVQPAELEDSGVYFCASSHTGTGSHEQYFGPGTRLTVT.

There are a few counts of this clone. The genes are TRBV6-2 or TRBV6-3 and TRBJ1-1, with D possibly being TRBD1 (5 bases). Germline values: CDR1 MNHEY, CDR2 SVGEGT. V gave up 2 bases and J gave up 4 bases, with 26 bases separating them. The CDR3 is 19 residues long. CDR3 nucleotide sequence: TGTGCCAGCAGTTACGGGTTTCTGGCGTGGGGGGAGAGGATCACTGAAGCTTTCTTT. It yields the protein CASSYGFLAWGERITEAFF.

This clone appeared a few times. The gene calls are TRBV7-2 and TRBJ2-3; D perhaps matches TRBD1 (5 bases). The CDR3 totals 14 residues. The ends were cut back, 2 bases at V and 3 bases at J, with 9 bases in the middle. Germline V lookup: CDR1 SGHTA, CDR2 FQGNSA. This chain's CDR3 is CASSLSPGTDTQYF. The CDR3, as DNA: TGTGCCAGCAGCTTATCTCCAGGGACAGATACGCAGTATTTT.

V usage is TRBV3-1 (or the pseudogene TRBV3-2) and J usage is TRBJ2-7, with TRBD1 identical over 10 bases. CDR1 and CDR2 from the germline V gene are LGHDT and YNNKEL (reference sequence). CDR3 length: 13 amino acids. Losses at the gene ends were 4 bases for V and 3 bases for J; bases not matched to a gene: 0. In nucleotides, the CDR3 is TGTGCCAGCAGCCGGACAGGGGGCTACGAGCAGTACTTC. Translated, it gives CASSRTGGYEQYF.

This chain uses TRBV28 with TRBJ1-5, with D possibly being TRBD1 (5 bases). V was trimmed by 5 bases and J by 3 bases, leaving 14 bases between them. This CDR3 has 15 residues. CDR1 is MDHEN, CDR2 SYDVKM, per germline. The CDR3 DNA sequence: TGTGCCAGCAGTGACAGCTGGGGATCCAATCAGCCCCAGCATTTT. This translates into CASSDSWGSNQPQHF.